This T cell receptor beta chain is from a study of shared clonotypes between healthy human individuals. Study-level results: Sharing across four donors was seen in approximately 5.2% of naive CD4 clonotypes.

On this clone: Its specificity is unknown.

From germline, CDR1 is SGHKS and CDR2 YYEKEE (reference sequence). This CDR3 region has 16 residues. V dropped 4 bases and J dropped 2; count of bases not matched to a gene: 8. Selected positively for CCR7 and CD45RO-negative, naive CD8 cells excluded terminally differentiated effector memory CD45RA+ cells. Only Caucasian adults living in Nashville, Tennessee made up the donor group. Libraries were prepared by immunoSEQ multiplex PCR; TCRdb keeps only in-frame clonotypes and omits some of them. The data hold more than 2 million clones, with about 94% observed a single time. The rearrangement uses TRBV5-5 and TRBJ2-2; 7 bases match TRBD1. This TCR derives from a young man in good health. Sequenced: naive CD8+ T cells sorted from blood. The CDR3 region has the DNA TGTGCCAGCAGCCTATACGGGACAGCCAACACCGGGGAGCTGTTTTTT. Translating gives CASSLYGTANTGELFF.